These 8 T cell receptor beta chains share one sample of origin, sequenced in a study of T cell responses to AZD1222 COVID-19 vaccine. Data came from immunoSEQ multiplex PCR; TCRdb stores just in-frame clones and leaves some out. The profile covers some 130,000 clones, with just over 85% appearing a single time and about 22% taken by the ten largest. The sequencing used peripheral blood, collected on day 0 of AZD1222 vaccination. The source of these receptors is an adult in good health.

The chain recombines TRBV18 with TRBJ2-2; D is unclear. Trimming pared 1 base from V and 4 bases from J, leaving 10 bases between. From germline, CDR1 is KGHSH and CDR2 LQKENI. CDR3 length: 15 amino acids. Here the CDR3 DNA reads TGTGCCAGCTCACCACGAAGGGAATTCACCGGGGAGCTGTTTTTT. Encoded protein: CASSPRREFTGELFF.

CDR3 in DNA: TGTGCCAGCAGCATAAACTCGGTAGCGGGGGTAGGTGAGCAGTTCTTC. This sequence encodes CASSINSVAGVGEQFF. V usage is TRBV3-1 (or the pseudogene TRBV3-2) and J usage is TRBJ2-1; TRBD2 aligns across 9 bases. Looked up from germline, CDR1 is LGHDT and CDR2 is YNNKEL (reference sequence). The length of the CDR3 is 16 residues. J gave up 9 bases and V 5 bases, and 14 bases lay outside the gene matches.

This clone was seen only once. The CDR3 loop reads CASGLVTRGVNSYNEQFF. Written as DNA, the CDR3 is TGTGCTAGTGGTTTGGTTACCCGGGGGGTAAACTCCTACAATGAGCAGTTCTTC. The genes are TRBV12-5 and TRBJ2-1; 7 bases line up with TRBD2. Looked up from germline, CDR1 is LGHNT and CDR2 is FRNRAP. The V and J ends lost 0 bases and 0 bases, in that order; junction bases with no gene match: 8. CDR3 length: 18 amino acids.

This clone was counted between two and nine times. The rearrangement uses TRBV19 and TRBJ1-5, with 9 bases fitting TRBD1. The CDR3 spans 16 residues. Germline trimming cut 6 bases from V and 2 bases from J; bases unmatched to any gene: 8. Germline V gives CDR1 LNHDA, CDR2 SQIVND (reference sequence). CDR3 in amino acids: CASSGGWDRGNQPQHF. The CDR3 DNA is TGTGCCAGTAGCGGGGGGTGGGACAGGGGCAATCAGCCCCAGCATTTT.

The chain carries TRBV6-2 or TRBV6-3 and TRBJ2-5; tentatively, D is TRBD2 (6 bases). This CDR3 is 15 amino acids long. Germline CDR1 reads MNHEY; CDR2 reads SVGEGT. Between the trimmed V and J ends, which lost 2 bases and 0 bases, there was a span of 10 bases. The CDR3 sequence is CASSYGPGDQETQYF. The CDR3 DNA follows: TGTGCCAGCAGTTACGGACCGGGGGACCAAGAGACCCAGTACTTC.

The genes are TRBV3-1 (or the pseudogene TRBV3-2) and TRBJ2-7; D gene unclear. Germline assignment: CDR1 LGHDT and CDR2 YNNKEL (reference sequence). This CDR3 has 14 amino acids. The germline V and J ends were trimmed by 1 base and 3 bases, with 10 bases remaining between them. As DNA, the CDR3 is TGTGCCAGCAGCCAAGGGCCAGCCATCTACGAGCAGTACTTC. Translating gives CASSQGPAIYEQYF.

V gene TRBV6-2 or TRBV6-3 combines with J gene TRBJ1-1, with 7 bases aligning to TRBD1. V lost 5 bases and J lost 7; bases outside the gene matches: 4. The CDR3 totals 12 residues. CDR1 MNHEY and CDR2 SVGEGT come from the germline V gene. The CDR3 DNA reads TGTGCCAGCAGTAAGACAGGGTATGAAGCTTTCTTT. As protein: CASSKTGYEAFF.

CDR3 bases: TGTGCCAGCAGTGAATATATCTACGAGCAGTACTTC. Translation: CASSEYIYEQYF. The chain couples TRBV6-1 to TRBJ2-7; D gene ambiguous. This CDR3 region has 12 residues. V was clipped by 2 bases and J by 3 bases, with 5 bases between them. Germline V CDR1 and CDR2: MNHNS, SASEGT.